The 2 T cell receptor beta chains below all came from one sample that was sequenced in a study of molecular identifiers for immune sequencing clone quantification. TCRdb recomputed calls from the PCR reads with MiXCR, one row per CDR3 protein. The table shows about 89,000 distinct CDR3 sequences, with 15% to 20% occurring only once. The sequenced material came from naive CD8+ T cells from blood, with Jurkat cell RNA spiked in. The subset here: FACS-sorted CD8+CD4-CCR7+CD45RA+ naive T cells. These receptors were collected from a human donor in good health. Some libraries in this study had Jurkat cell RNA spiked in.

This clonotype was picked up a small number of times. V gene TRBV14 combines with J gene TRBJ2-1; D is perhaps TRBD2 (5 bases). Per germline, CDR1 SGHDN and CDR2 FVKESK. Trimming took 0 bases from V and 9 from J, leaving 18 bases between them. This CDR3 region has 16 residues. CDR3 sequence: CASSQEVQSSAGEQFF. Here the CDR3 DNA reads TGTGCCAGCAGCCAAGAAGTGCAGTCCTCGGCGGGTGAGCAGTTCTTC.

This clonotype was found many times. CDR3 sequence: CASSIRDGSYEQYF. Here the CDR3 DNA reads TGTGCCAGTAGTATCAGGGATGGATCCTACGAGCAGTACTTC. V and J are TRBV19 and TRBJ2-7, with a tentative D call TRBD1 (5 bases). The CDR3 has 14 amino acids. The germline V gene encodes CDR1 LNHDA and CDR2 SQIVND (reference sequence). V lost 3 bases, J lost 1 base, and 10 bases lay in between.